The clone carrying this T cell receptor (beta chain) was counted between two and nine times. The assay was immunoSEQ multiplex PCR, and TCRdb's table has in-frame clones only and misses some. The sample carries about 62,000 clones, 75% to 90% recorded once. Germline assignment: CDR1 LNHDA and CDR2 SQIVND (reference sequence). This CDR3 contains 13 residues. The V end was cut by 3 bases, the J end by 4 bases, with 7 bases between. This sample stems from a study of blood T cell repertoires in COVID-19. Study overall: Samples of COVID-19 (acute and convalescent) were obtained from the United States, Italy and Spain.

The source of this sequence is an older woman with COVID-19, enrolled during active disease. The sequencing input was peripheral blood. The chain recombines TRBV19 with TRBJ1-3, with unresolved D. DNA for the CDR3: TGTGCCAGTAGTATTAACAACGGAAACACCATATATTTT. It codes for CASSINNGNTIYF. The variable domain in full, completed from reference TRBV19 and TRBJ1-3, reads DGGITQSPKYLFRKEGQNVTLSCEQNLNHDAMYWYRQDPGQGLRLIYYSQIVNDFQKGDIAEGYSVSREKKESFPLTVTSAQKNPTAFYLCASSINNGNTIYFGEGSWLTVV.